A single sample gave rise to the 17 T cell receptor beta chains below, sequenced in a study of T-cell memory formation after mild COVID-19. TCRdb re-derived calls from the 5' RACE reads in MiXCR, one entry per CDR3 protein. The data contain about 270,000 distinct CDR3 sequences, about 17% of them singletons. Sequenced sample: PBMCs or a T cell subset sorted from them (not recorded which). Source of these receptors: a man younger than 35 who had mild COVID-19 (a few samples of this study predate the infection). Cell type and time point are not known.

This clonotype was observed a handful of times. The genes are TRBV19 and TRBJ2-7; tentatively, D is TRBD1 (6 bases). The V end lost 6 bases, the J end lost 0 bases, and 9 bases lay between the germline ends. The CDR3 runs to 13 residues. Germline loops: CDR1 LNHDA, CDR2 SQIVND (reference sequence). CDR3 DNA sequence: TGTGCCAGTAGGGACAGCGGCTCCTACGAGCAGTACTTC. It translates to CASRDSGSYEQYF.

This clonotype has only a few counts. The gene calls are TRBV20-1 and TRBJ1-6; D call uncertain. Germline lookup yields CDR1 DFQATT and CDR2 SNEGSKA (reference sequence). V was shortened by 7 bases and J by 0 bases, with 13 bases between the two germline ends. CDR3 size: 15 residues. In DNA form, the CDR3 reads TGCAGTGTTCGGCTAGGTTTCTCCTATAATTCACCCCTCCACTTT. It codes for CSVRLGFSYNSPLHF.

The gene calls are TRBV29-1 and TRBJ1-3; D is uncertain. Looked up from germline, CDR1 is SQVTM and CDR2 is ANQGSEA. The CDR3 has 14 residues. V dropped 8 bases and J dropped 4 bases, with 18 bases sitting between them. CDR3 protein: CSIAAGSVGNTIYF. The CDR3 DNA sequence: TGCAGCATCGCTGCGGGGTCAGTAGGAAACACCATATATTTT.

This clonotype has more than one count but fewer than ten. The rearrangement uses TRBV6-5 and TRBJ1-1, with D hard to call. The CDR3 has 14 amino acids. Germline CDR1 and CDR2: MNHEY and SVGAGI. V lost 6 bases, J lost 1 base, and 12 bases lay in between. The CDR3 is CASRSRGENTEAFF. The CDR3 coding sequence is TGTGCCAGCAGGAGCCGAGGAGAGAACACTGAAGCTTTCTTT.

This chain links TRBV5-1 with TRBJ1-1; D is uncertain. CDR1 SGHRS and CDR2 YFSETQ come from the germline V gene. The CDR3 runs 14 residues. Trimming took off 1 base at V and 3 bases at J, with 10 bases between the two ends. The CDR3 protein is CASSLFSQDTEAFF. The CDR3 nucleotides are TGCGCCAGCAGCTTGTTTTCGCAGGACACTGAAGCTTTCTTT.

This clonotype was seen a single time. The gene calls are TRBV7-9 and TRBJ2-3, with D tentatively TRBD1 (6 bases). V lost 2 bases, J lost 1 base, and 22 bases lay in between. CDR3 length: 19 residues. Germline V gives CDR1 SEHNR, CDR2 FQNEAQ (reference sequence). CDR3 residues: CASSLLRRGLRGGTDTQYF. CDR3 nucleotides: TGTGCCAGCAGCTTACTTCGCCGGGGCCTCAGGGGCGGCACAGATACGCAGTATTTT.

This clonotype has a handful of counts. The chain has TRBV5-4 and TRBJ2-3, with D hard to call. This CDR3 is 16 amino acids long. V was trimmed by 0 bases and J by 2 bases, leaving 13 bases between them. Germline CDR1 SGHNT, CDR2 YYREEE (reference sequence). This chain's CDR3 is CASSLAGGSYTDTQYF. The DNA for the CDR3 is TGTGCCAGCAGCTTGGCCGGTGGGTCATACACAGATACGCAGTATTTT.

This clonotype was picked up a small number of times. The CDR3 sequence is CASTRGNTIYF. The CDR3 DNA is TGTGCCAGCACCCGAGGAAACACCATATATTTT. The genes are TRBV12-3 or TRBV12-4 and TRBJ1-3, with no clear D. This CDR3 is built from 11 residues. Trimming took off 7 bases at V and 4 bases at J, with 5 bases between the two ends.

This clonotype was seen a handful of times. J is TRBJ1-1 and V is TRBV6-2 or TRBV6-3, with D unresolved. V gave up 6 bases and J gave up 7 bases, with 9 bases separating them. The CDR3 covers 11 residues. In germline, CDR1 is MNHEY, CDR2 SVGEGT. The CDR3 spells CASRARGEAFF. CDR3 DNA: TGTGCCAGCAGAGCCCGGGGTGAAGCTTTCTTT.

The CDR3 here is CASSYGGLAFF. CDR3 DNA sequence: TGTGCCAGCAGTTACGGGGGTTTAGCTTTCTTT. V and J are TRBV6-5 and TRBJ1-1, with D perhaps TRBD1 (5 bases). Between the trimmed V and J ends, which lost 2 bases and 10 bases, there was a span of 8 bases. Germline V CDR1 and CDR2: MNHEY, SVGAGI. CDR3 size: 11 residues.

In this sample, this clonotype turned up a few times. In DNA, the CDR3 is TGCGCCAGCAGCTTGATAGGGGGCGGGGGCACTGAAGCTTTCTTT. Translation: CASSLIGGGGTEAFF. The chain is built from TRBV5-1 and TRBJ1-1; 7 positions agree with TRBD1. In germline, CDR1 is SGHRS, CDR2 YFSETQ. V lost 1 base and J lost 4; bases outside the gene matches: 7. The length of the CDR3 is 15 residues.

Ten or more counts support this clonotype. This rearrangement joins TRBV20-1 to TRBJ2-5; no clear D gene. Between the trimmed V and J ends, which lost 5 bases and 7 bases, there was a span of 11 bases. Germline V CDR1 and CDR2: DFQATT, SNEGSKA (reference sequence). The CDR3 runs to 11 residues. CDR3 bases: TGCAGTGCTCCGACCTTGGTGACCCAGTACTTC. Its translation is CSAPTLVTQYF.

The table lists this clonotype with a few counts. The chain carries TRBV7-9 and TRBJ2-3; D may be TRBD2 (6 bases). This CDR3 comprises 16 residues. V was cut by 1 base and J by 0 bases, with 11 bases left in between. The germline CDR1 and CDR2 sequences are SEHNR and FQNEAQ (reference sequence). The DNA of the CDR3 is TGTGCCAGCAGCTTAGTCAGCGGGCCTAGCACAGATACGCAGTATTTT. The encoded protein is CASSLVSGPSTDTQYF.

The CDR3 DNA reads TGTGCCAACTCCCAAGGGGAAATCACAGATACGCAGTATTTT. Encoded protein: CANSQGEITDTQYF. The chain carries TRBV18 and TRBJ2-3; TRBD1 might be the D (5 bases). Trimming shortened V by 10 bases and J by 2 bases, and 16 bases separated the two germline ends. Germline V gene data show CDR1 as KGHSH and CDR2 as LQKENI. The CDR3 extends over 14 amino acids.

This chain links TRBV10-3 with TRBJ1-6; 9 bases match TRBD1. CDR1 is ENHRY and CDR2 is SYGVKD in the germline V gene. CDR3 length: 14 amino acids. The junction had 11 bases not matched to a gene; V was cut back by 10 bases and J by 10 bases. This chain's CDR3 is CATRQGVLGSPLHF. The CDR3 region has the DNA TGTGCCACCCGACAGGGGGTCTTGGGATCACCCCTCCACTTT.

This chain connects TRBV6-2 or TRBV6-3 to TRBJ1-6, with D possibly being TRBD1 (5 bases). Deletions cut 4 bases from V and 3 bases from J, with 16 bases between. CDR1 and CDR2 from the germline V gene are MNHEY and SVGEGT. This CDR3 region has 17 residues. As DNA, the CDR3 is TGTGCCAGCAGTTTAGACCGGGACGGCATCTATAATTCACCCCTCCACTTT. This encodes CASSLDRDGIYNSPLHF.

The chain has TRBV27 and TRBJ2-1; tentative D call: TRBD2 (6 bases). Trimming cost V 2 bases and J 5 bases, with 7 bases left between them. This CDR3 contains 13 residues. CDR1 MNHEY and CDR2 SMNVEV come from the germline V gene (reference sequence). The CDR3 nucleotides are TGTGCCAGCAGTTTAGGAGGGGACAATGAGCAGTTCTTC. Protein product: CASSLGGDNEQFF.